This T cell receptor beta chain was documented in a study of blood T cell repertoires in COVID-19. The germline V and J ends were trimmed by 4 bases and 3 bases, with 13 bases remaining between them. The germline V gene has CDR1 MNHEY and CDR2 SVGAGI. This CDR3 has 15 residues. Here immunoSEQ multiplex PCR was the method, and the copy in TCRdb shows in-frame clones only, minus some. The table has hundreds of thousands of clones, over 75% seen once. Sample: PBMCs or T cells enriched from blood (not recorded which). The rearrangement uses TRBV6-5 and TRBJ1-3; maybe TRBD1 (5 bases). The receptor's source is a woman aged 25 to 39 who had recovered from COVID-19. CDR3 sequence reads: CASSLFGTDGNTIYF. CDR3 sequence (DNA): TGTGCCAGCAGTTTGTTCGGGACTGATGGAAACACCATATATTTT.